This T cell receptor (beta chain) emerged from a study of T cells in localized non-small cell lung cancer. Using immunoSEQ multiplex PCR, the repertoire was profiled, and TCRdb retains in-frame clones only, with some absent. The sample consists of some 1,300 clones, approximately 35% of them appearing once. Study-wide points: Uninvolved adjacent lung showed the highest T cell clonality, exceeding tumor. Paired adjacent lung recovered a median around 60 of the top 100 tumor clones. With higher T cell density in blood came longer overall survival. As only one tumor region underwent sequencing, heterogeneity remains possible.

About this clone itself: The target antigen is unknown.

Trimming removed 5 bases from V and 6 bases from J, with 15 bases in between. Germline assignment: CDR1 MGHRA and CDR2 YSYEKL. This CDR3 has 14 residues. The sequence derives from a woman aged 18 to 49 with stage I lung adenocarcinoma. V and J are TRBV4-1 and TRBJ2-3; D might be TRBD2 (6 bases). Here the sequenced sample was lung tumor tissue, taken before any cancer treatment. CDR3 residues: CASSSGGPADTQYF. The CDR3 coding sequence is TGCGCCAGCAGCTCCGGAGGGCCGGCGGATACGCAGTATTTT.